This TCR beta chain was recorded in a study of PD-L1 blockade in urothelial cancer. At the level of the study: Administration of atezolizumab to patients began in about 2014, at 1,200 mg intravenously every 3 weeks.

This CDR3 is built from 13 residues. V was shortened by 0 bases and J by 3 bases, with 6 bases between the two germline ends. Germline-derived CDR1 and CDR2 are SGDLS and YYNGEE. Into every PCR, synthetic TCR analog templates were spiked. TCRdb keeps only in-frame clones here, not all; method: immunoSEQ multiplex PCR. The sample yields more than 40,000 clones, 85% to 90% seen once. This clonotype was obtained from an older woman with urothelial cancer. The genes are TRBV9 and TRBJ1-1; tentatively, D is TRBD1 (5 bases). Sequencing used PBMCs, obtained around atezolizumab (anti-PD-L1) treatment. The CDR3 coding sequence is TGTGCCAGCAGCGTAGGGGGGGACACTGAAGCTTTCTTT. This encodes CASSVGGDTEAFF.